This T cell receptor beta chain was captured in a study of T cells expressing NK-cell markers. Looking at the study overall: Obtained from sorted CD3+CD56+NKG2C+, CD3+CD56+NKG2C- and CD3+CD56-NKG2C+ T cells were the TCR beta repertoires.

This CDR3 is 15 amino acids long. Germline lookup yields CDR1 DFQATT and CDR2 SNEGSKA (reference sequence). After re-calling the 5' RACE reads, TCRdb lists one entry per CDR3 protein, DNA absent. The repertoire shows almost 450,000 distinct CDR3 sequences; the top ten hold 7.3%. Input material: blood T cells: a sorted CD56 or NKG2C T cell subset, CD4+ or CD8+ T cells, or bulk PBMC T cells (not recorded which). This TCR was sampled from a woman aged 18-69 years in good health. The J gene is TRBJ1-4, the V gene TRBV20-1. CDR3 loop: CSARDRDITNEKLFF.